This T cell receptor beta chain came from a study of T-cell memory formation after mild COVID-19. 5'RACE with constant-segment primers built TCRalpha and TCRbeta cDNA libraries with UMIs. MiXCR, run by TCRdb on the 5' RACE reads, gives a single entry per CDR3 protein. There are tens of thousands of distinct CDR3 sequences in the sample; more than 10% occur only once, and approximately 26% lies in the top ten. This clonotype was seen only a few times. This CDR3 has 13 amino acids. The V end lost 0 bases, the J end lost 9 bases, and 12 bases lay between the germline ends. Germline loops: CDR1 MGHRA, CDR2 YSYEKL.

The sample was PBMCs or a T cell subset sorted from them (not recorded which). The sequence was collected from an adult woman who had mild COVID-19 (a few samples of this study predate the infection). Cell type and time point are not known. The rearrangement joins TRBV4-1 to TRBJ2-7; D is ambiguous. The CDR3 region has the DNA TGCGCCAGCAGCCAAGATAGAACAGCCGGGCAGTACTTC. This codes for CASSQDRTAGQYF.